This TCR beta chain was captured by sequencing in a study of tissue T cells after allogeneic stem cell transplantation. Study summary: Pathologist review favored tissue samples showing histologically apparent lymphocytes. Study-level findings and limits: Few T cell clones were shared across patients, but motif clusters showed tissue-specific shared signatures.

TCRdb's copy holds only in-frame clones and misses some; the assay was immunoSEQ multiplex PCR. Of over 3,500 clones in the sample, about 74% were seen once. V gave up 6 bases and J gave up 2 bases; unmatched junction bases: 8. CDR3 length equals 15 residues. Looked up from germline, CDR1 is MNHEY and CDR2 is SVGAGI. About this clone itself: Its antigen remains unknown.

Sequencing used left colon tissue, obtained at autopsy. The origin of this receptor is a woman aged 18 to 55 with breast cancer. The chain links TRBV6-5 to TRBJ2-7, with 9 bases matching TRBD1. The CDR3 DNA reads as TGTGCCAGCAGATATCGGGACAGGGACGCCTACGAGCAGTACTTC. This codes for CASRYRDRDAYEQYF.